Below, 21 T cell receptor beta chains from the same sample are listed, as sequenced in a study of cytomegalovirus exposure and HLA in healthy donors. Primers for the PCR totalled 60 Vbeta and 13 Jbeta. Profiled with immunoSEQ multiplex PCR; TCRdb holds only in-frame clones, not every one. The sample records some 130,000 clones, more than 80% being singletons. The material sequenced was PBMCs. The receptor set was obtained from a male donor in good health and CMV-seronegative.

The chain carries TRBV7-9 and TRBJ1-6, with D perhaps TRBD1 (5 bases). Trimming removed 5 bases at V and 10 bases at J, with 15 bases between. Germline V gene lookup returns CDR1 SEHNR and CDR2 FQNEAQ (reference sequence). The CDR3 length is 14 residues. CDR3 sequence reads: CASSLEGRGSPLHF. In nucleotides, the CDR3 is TGTGCCAGCAGCCTGGAGGGGAGAGGATCACCCCTCCACTTT.

This clone was seen more than once but under ten times. The rearrangement links TRBV7-8 to TRBJ2-1; unclear D gene. The germline gives CDR1 SGHVS, CDR2 FQNEAQ. V lost 4 bases to trimming and J lost 0 bases, with 10 bases between them. CDR3 length equals 15 residues. The CDR3 DNA follows: TGTGCCAGCAGCTCCCTAGGTATCTCCTACAATGAGCAGTTCTTC. It specifies CASSSLGISYNEQFF.

The rearrangement uses TRBV10-2 and TRBJ2-2, with TRBD2 identical over 11 bases. Germline-derived CDR1 and CDR2 are WSHSY and SAAADI. With V trimmed by 2 bases and J by 6 bases, 5 bases remained unmatched. The CDR3 spans 16 residues. The CDR3 reads CASSEGVAGGPGELFF. CDR3 coding DNA: TGCGCCAGCAGTGAGGGGGTAGCGGGAGGGCCCGGGGAGCTGTTTTTT.

The chain has TRBV30 and TRBJ2-1; 12 bases align to TRBD2. Germline V gene sequence: CDR1 GTSNPN, CDR2 SVGIG (reference sequence). The CDR3 is 18 amino acids. The J segment lost 14 bases and the V segment lost 0 bases, leaving 20 bases of the junction unmatched. CDR3 in amino acids: CAWSVWRTSGNSQTVKFF. DNA of the CDR3: TGTGCCTGGAGTGTATGGCGGACTAGCGGGAATTCCCAGACCGTGAAGTTCTTC.

The chain joins TRBV10-3 to TRBJ1-2, with TRBD1 as a possible D gene (5 bases). Germline V gene lookup returns CDR1 ENHRY and CDR2 SYGVKD. The CDR3 sequence is 13 residues long. Trimming left V 5 bases short and J 4 bases short, with 11 bases between. The chain's CDR3 is CAISLQDLYGYTF. The CDR3 region has the DNA TGTGCCATCAGTTTACAGGACCTCTATGGCTACACCTTC.

V is TRBV12-1 and J is TRBJ1-2; TRBD1, the D gene given by the table, was not confirmed from the DNA. TRBV12-1 is designated a pseudogene. CDR3 length: 14 residues. CDR3 nucleotides: TGTGCCAGCAGCTACAGGGCACCCGGTTATGGCTACACCTTC. Protein product: CASSYRAPGYGYTF.

This chain joins TRBV18 and TRBJ1-3; D perhaps matches TRBD1 (5 bases). V lost 3 bases to trimming and J lost 0 bases, with 6 bases between them. Germline CDR1 and CDR2: KGHSH and LQKENI. The CDR3 loop spans 14 amino acids. In DNA, the CDR3 is TGTGCCAGCTCACCCGGACACTCTGGAAACACCATATATTTT. Protein product: CASSPGHSGNTIYF.

Note on this clone: At one boundary the junction diverges from the germline segment, which might be a read error. At the DNA level, this CDR3 is encoded by other sequences in the same sample as well. The chain links TRBV30 to TRBJ1-4; D might be TRBD1 (6 bases). This CDR3 has 15 residues. The V gene's germline CDR1 is GTSNPN and CDR2 SVGIG (reference sequence). The CDR3 DNA follows: TGCGCCTGGAAACCAGGACAGACGAATAATGAAAAACTGTTTTTT. Protein: CAWKPGQTNNEKLFF. The full variable domain, in which reference TRBV30 and TRBJ1-4 provide the parts outside the CDR3, is SQTIHQWPATLVQPVGSPLSLECTVEGTSNPNLYWYRQAAGRGLQLLFYSVGIGQISSEVPQNLSASRPQDRQFILSSKKLLLSDSGFYLCAWKPGQTNNEKLFFGSGTQLSVL.

The rearrangement uses TRBV27 and TRBJ1-1, with D possibly being TRBD1 (5 bases). Deletions cut 5 bases from V and 1 base from J, with 23 bases between. This CDR3 contains 18 residues. Germline V CDR1 and CDR2: MNHEY, SMNVEV (reference sequence). The CDR3 region is CASSPIRRDYKSNTEAFF. The CDR3, as DNA: TGTGCCAGCAGTCCCATCCGTCGGGACTACAAATCGAACACTGAAGCTTTCTTT.

The DNA for the CDR3 is TGTGCCTGGAGACTTGTCTATGGCTACACCTTC. Residues: CAWRLVYGYTF. The chain links TRBV30 to TRBJ1-2, with D unclear. Germline-derived CDR1 and CDR2 are GTSNPN and SVGIG (reference sequence). The CDR3 is 11 amino acids. Trimming left V 3 bases short and J 4 bases short, with 6 bases between.

On this clone itself: The conserved phenylalanine or tryptophan is not found at the CDR3 terminus, so this likely reflects a read error. The chain employs TRBV4-1 and TRBJ2-7, with TRBD2 identical over 11 bases. Trimming removed 1 base from V and 5 bases from J; junction bases left unmatched: 16. The CDR3 extends over 19 amino acids. Germline V gene sequence: CDR1 MGHRA, CDR2 YSYEKL. The CDR3 spells CASSQGYWLSGRARDEQYS. The DNA for the CDR3 is TGCGCCAGCAGCCAAGGTTATTGGCTTAGCGGGAGGGCTCGGGACGAGCAGTACTCC.

The table lists this clone with a few counts. The genes are TRBV7-9 and TRBJ1-5, with a possible D match to TRBD1 (5 bases). CDR1 and CDR2 (germline): SEHNR, FQNEAQ (reference sequence). The V end was cut by 1 base, the J end by 2 bases, with 9 bases between. The CDR3 loop spans 15 amino acids. The CDR3 region has the DNA TGTGCCAGCAGCTTAGACGGGGGTGGCAATCAGCCCCAGCATTTT. Protein sequence: CASSLDGGGNQPQHF.

The rearrangement links TRBV4-3 to TRBJ1-2; the D gene is possibly TRBD1 (6 bases). This CDR3 region has 16 residues. Trimming removed 0 bases from V and 2 bases from J, with 13 bases in between. Germline V lookup: CDR1 LGHNA, CDR2 YSLEER. In nucleotides, the CDR3 is TGCGCCAGCAGCCAAGATCTAGGCAGGGGAAACTATGGCTACACCTTC. This translates into CASSQDLGRGNYGYTF.

The gene calls are TRBV6-1 and TRBJ2-7, with a weak D call TRBD1 (7 bases). Germline CDR1 is MNHNS and CDR2 is SASEGT. V was cut by 4 bases and J by 3 bases, with 19 bases left in between. CDR3 length: 16 residues. CDR3 sequence: CASSAYRGRTNYEQYF. CDR3 nucleotides: TGTGCCAGCAGTGCCTACAGGGGTCGGACTAACTACGAGCAGTACTTC.

This clone came up a few times. As DNA, the CDR3 is TGTGCCAGCAGTTACGGGGGCGGGGGGTCAGATACGCAGTATTTT. Protein product: CASSYGGGGSDTQYF. The chain combines TRBV27 with TRBJ2-3; TRBD2 matches 8 bases. With 4 bases clipped from V and 4 bases from J, the junction kept 7 bases outside the gene matches. CDR1 is MNHEY, CDR2 SMNVEV, per germline (reference sequence). This CDR3 spans 15 amino acids.

V gene TRBV6-5 combines with J gene TRBJ2-5, with TRBD1 matching over 9 bases. The J call may be wrong; the DNA end is better matched by TRBJ2-7. There are 14 residues in the CDR3. Germline V CDR1 and CDR2: MNHEY, SVGAGI. CDR3 sequence reads: CASSRDRATYEQYF. The CDR3 DNA is TGTGCCAGCAGCAGGGACAGGGCAACCTACGAGCAGTACTTC.

This clone was seen ten or more times. V and J are TRBV9 and TRBJ1-1, with a possible D match to TRBD1 (6 bases). This CDR3 is 11 amino acids long. Trimming removed 3 bases at V and 10 bases at J, with 10 bases between. Germline values: CDR1 SGDLS, CDR2 YYNGEE. CDR3 region: CASSGGGLAFF. CDR3 DNA sequence: TGTGCCAGCAGCGGGGGGGGCTTAGCTTTCTTT.

This clone was detected only a few times. This rearrangement joins TRBV12-5 to TRBJ1-5; 7 nucleotides agree with TRBD1. Unmatched junction bases numbered 2, after V lost 5 bases and J lost 1 base. The CDR3 spans 14 residues. CDR1 LGHNT and CDR2 FRNRAP come from the germline V gene. CDR3 protein: CASGPGQSNQPQHF. The CDR3 DNA reads as TGTGCTAGTGGTCCGGGACAGAGCAATCAGCCCCAGCATTTT. The full variable domain, in which reference TRBV12-5 and TRBJ1-5 provide the parts outside the CDR3, is DARVTQTPRHKVTEMGQEVTMRCQPILGHNTVFWYRQTMMQGLELLAYFRNRAPLDDSGMPKDRFSAEMPDATLATLKIQPSEPRDSAVYFCASGPGQSNQPQHFGDGTRLSIL.

V is TRBV4-2 and J is TRBJ1-1, with 11 nucleotides matching TRBD1. The CDR3 consists of 17 residues. After removal of 3 bases from V and 0 bases from J, the junction contained 6 bases not matched to a gene. Germline V gives CDR1 LGHNA, CDR2 YNFKEQ. This CDR3 reads CASSQGRDRGLNTEAFF. Here the CDR3 DNA reads TGTGCCAGCAGCCAGGGCCGGGACAGGGGGTTGAACACTGAAGCTTTCTTT.

The CDR3 region is CASSLSLATEQFF. The CDR3, as DNA: TGTGCCAGCAGCTTATCTCTAGCGACTGAGCAGTTCTTC. The gene calls are TRBV7-9 and TRBJ2-1; possibly TRBD2 for D (6 bases). This CDR3 region has 13 residues. Trimming left V 2 bases short and J 9 bases short, with 11 bases between. Germline values: CDR1 SEHNR, CDR2 FQNEAQ (reference sequence).

This chain joins TRBV7-9 and TRBJ2-5; 11 nucleotides match TRBD2. Germline CDR1 SEHNR, CDR2 FQNEAQ (reference sequence). This CDR3 is built from 14 residues. Trimming removed 1 base from V and 7 bases from J; junction bases left unmatched: 2. DNA of the CDR3: TGTGCCAGCAGCTTAGTCGGGACTAGCGGGACCCAGTACTTC. It specifies CASSLVGTSGTQYF. The whole variable domain, filled in from reference TRBV7-9 and TRBJ2-5, reads DTGVSQNPRHKITKRGQNVTFRCDPISEHNRLYWYRQTLGQGPEFLTYFQNEAQLEKSRLLSDRFSAERPKGSFSTLEIQRTEQGDSAMYLCASSLVGTSGTQYFGPGTRLLVL.